In its sample, the clone carrying this TCR beta chain was seen many times. Its cognate antigen is unknown. Germline CDR1 is SGHTA and CDR2 is FQGNSA. The CDR3 consists of 14 residues. Trimming pared 4 bases from V and 4 bases from J, leaving 11 bases between. These data belong to a study of T cell repertoires in cytomegalovirus infection. TCRdb analysed the reads with MiXCR anew, one entry per CDR3 protein. This sample yields 200,000 to 300,000 distinct CDR3 sequences, of which 9% to 15% are seen a single time; under 2% belongs to the top ten. Study outcomes and limitations: Of the TCR beta families, the public ones yielded a cumulative frequency that identified carriers of CMV plus the relevant HLA. The ex vivo response showed dominance by HLA-C-restricted CMV-specific TCR beta clonotypes.

The clonotype comes from a human donor in good health (CMV status not recorded). Some clones in this sample may be carry-over from other donors' samples. Sequencing was performed on PBMCs. The genes are TRBV7-2 and TRBJ1-5; no clear D. CDR3 protein: CASSSGRPNQPQHF. CDR3 DNA sequence: TGTGCCAGCAGCTCGGGCAGGCCAAATCAGCCCCAGCATTTT.